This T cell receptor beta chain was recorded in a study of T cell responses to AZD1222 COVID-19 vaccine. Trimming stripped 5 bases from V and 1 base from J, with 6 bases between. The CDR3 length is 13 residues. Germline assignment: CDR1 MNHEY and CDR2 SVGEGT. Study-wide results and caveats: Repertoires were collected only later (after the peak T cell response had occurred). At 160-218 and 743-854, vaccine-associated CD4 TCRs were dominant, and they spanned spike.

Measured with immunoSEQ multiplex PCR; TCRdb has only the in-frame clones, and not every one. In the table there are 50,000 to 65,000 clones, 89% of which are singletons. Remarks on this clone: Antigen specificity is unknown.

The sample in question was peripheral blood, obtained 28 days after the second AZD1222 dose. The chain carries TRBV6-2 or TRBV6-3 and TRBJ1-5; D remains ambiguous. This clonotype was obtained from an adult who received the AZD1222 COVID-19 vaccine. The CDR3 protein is CASSAWSNQPQHF. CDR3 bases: TGTGCCAGCAGTGCCTGGAGCAATCAGCCCCAGCATTTT.